These 19 T cell receptor beta chains share one sample of origin, sequenced in a study of cytomegalovirus exposure and HLA in healthy donors. With 60 Vbeta and 13 Jbeta primers, the PCR was carried out. Sequencing was performed with immunoSEQ multiplex PCR; in TCRdb, only in-frame clones are kept and a portion is missing. This table has some 110,000 clones, 9.5% appearing once. Sequencing input: PBMCs. The receptors were gathered from a man aged 25 to 40 in good health and CMV-seronegative.

The CDR3 is CASRWGREAFF. The DNA for the CDR3 is TGTGCCAGCAGGTGGGGCAGAGAAGCTTTCTTT. This chain connects TRBV6-5 to TRBJ1-1; D might be TRBD1 (5 bases). Germline CDR1 and CDR2: MNHEY and SVGAGI. Trimming cost V 6 bases and J 8 bases, with 10 bases left between them. The CDR3 is 11 amino acids.

The chain has TRBV6-5 and TRBJ2-4; perhaps TRBD2 as D (6 bases). CDR1 and CDR2 (germline): MNHEY, SVGAGI. Between the trimmed V and J ends, which lost 6 bases and 6 bases, there was a span of 18 bases. This CDR3 is built from 15 residues. The DNA of the CDR3 is TGTGCCAGCAGCCCACCTCAGGGACTGGGAAACATTCAGTACTTC. Amino acid sequence: CASSPPQGLGNIQYF.

As to this clone: Other DNA sequences in this sample translate to the same CDR3. The rearrangement joins TRBV19 to TRBJ1-5; D possibly corresponds to TRBD1 (5 bases). The V and J ends lost 3 bases and 0 bases respectively, with 6 bases between them. The CDR3 extends over 14 amino acids. Per germline, CDR1 LNHDA and CDR2 SQIVND (reference sequence). CDR3 sequence reads: CASSIRDSNQPQHF. In DNA form, the CDR3 reads TGTGCCAGTAGTATCAGGGATAGCAATCAGCCCCAGCATTTT.

This clone was seen more than once but under ten times. The chain couples TRBV5-1 to TRBJ2-3; D possibly corresponds to TRBD1 (6 bases). The CDR3 runs to 16 residues. Germline V gene lookup returns CDR1 SGHRS and CDR2 YFSETQ. V was clipped by 3 bases and J by 2 bases, with 16 bases between them. The DNA for the CDR3 is TGCGCCAGCAGCTCAATTCTCAGGGGACCCACAGATACGCAGTATTTT. Translating gives CASSSILRGPTDTQYF.

This clone appeared a few times. The J gene is TRBJ1-6, the V gene TRBV19; D might be TRBD1 (6 bases). The germline V gene encodes CDR1 LNHDA and CDR2 SQIVND (reference sequence). Trimming removed 4 bases at V and 4 bases at J, with 8 bases between. The CDR3 is made up of 14 amino acids. The CDR3: CASSKTGYNSPLHF. The DNA of the CDR3 is TGTGCCAGTAGTAAGACAGGTTATAATTCACCCCTCCACTTT.

The chain combines TRBV30 with TRBJ1-5; 7 bases are shared with TRBD1. V shed 3 bases and J 5 bases; nucleotides not matched to a gene: 7. Germline lookup yields CDR1 GTSNPN and CDR2 SVGIG (reference sequence). The CDR3 extends over 14 amino acids. CDR3 in amino acids: CAWRERQGDQPQHF. The CDR3 DNA reads TGTGCCTGGAGGGAGAGGCAGGGGGATCAGCCCCAGCATTTT.

This clone showed up just a few times. Sequence at one end of the junction differs from germline and may be a read error. V gene TRBV27 combines with J gene TRBJ2-3; TRBD2 agrees at 11 bases. The CDR3 is made up of 15 amino acids. Germline V CDR1 and CDR2: MNHEY, SMNVEV (reference sequence). The CDR3 sequence: CASSLYSGGADTQYF. CDR3 DNA sequence: TGTGCCAGCAGCTTATATAGCGGGGGGGCAGATACGCAGTATTTT.

This clone showed up just a few times. The rearrangement joins TRBV14 to TRBJ2-3, with 8 nucleotides matching TRBD2. CDR1 is SGHDN, CDR2 FVKESK, per germline. The CDR3 length is 16 residues. V gave up 0 bases and J gave up 3 bases; unmatched junction bases: 5. CDR3 amino acids: CASSQDFRLATDTQYF. DNA for the CDR3: TGTGCCAGCAGCCAAGATTTCAGACTAGCGACAGATACGCAGTATTTT.

The gene calls are TRBV4-1 and TRBJ1-1; D is undetermined. V lost 5 bases and J 3 bases, leaving 7 bases between the germline ends. Germline V lookup: CDR1 MGHRA, CDR2 YSYEKL. This CDR3 is built from 12 residues. The CDR3 sequence is CASSEQHTEAFF. The CDR3 DNA reads as TGCGCCAGCAGCGAACAGCACACTGAAGCTTTCTTT.

V usage is TRBV6-1 and J usage is TRBJ2-7, with 7 nucleotides matching TRBD1. Germline lookup yields CDR1 MNHNS and CDR2 SASEGT. There are 13 residues in the CDR3. The V and J ends lost 5 bases and 3 bases, in that order; junction bases with no gene match: 4. The DNA of the CDR3 is TGTGCCAGCAGTCCCGGACAGGTCTACGAGCAGTACTTC. It translates to CASSPGQVYEQYF.

In this sample, this clone turned up a few times. This rearrangement joins TRBV6-5 to TRBJ2-5, with D maybe TRBD1 (5 bases). The CDR3 spans 14 residues. V lost 6 bases to trimming and J lost 5 bases, with 16 bases between them. Per the germline V gene, CDR1 is MNHEY and CDR2 is SVGAGI. In nucleotides, the CDR3 is TGTGCCAGCAGCCCCGGAGACAGCTTGGAGACCCAGTACTTC. Translating it yields CASSPGDSLETQYF.

This clone was found a few times. This rearrangement joins TRBV28 to TRBJ1-5; 9 positions agree with TRBD1. Germline V CDR1 and CDR2: MDHEN, SYDVKM. The CDR3 extends over 14 amino acids. The V and J ends lost 6 bases and 5 bases, in that order; junction bases with no gene match: 5. The CDR3, as DNA: TGTGCCAGCAGGGGACAGGGAAACTATCAGCCCCAGCATTTT. Translation: CASRGQGNYQPQHF.

The chain couples TRBV27 to TRBJ2-7; 8 bases agree with TRBD2. The V segment lost 6 bases and the J segment 2 bases; nucleotides outside the gene matches: 9. Germline CDR1 reads MNHEY; CDR2 reads SMNVEV (reference sequence). There are 15 residues in the CDR3. The CDR3 region is CASSTTGGPAYEQYF. DNA for the CDR3: TGTGCCAGCAGCACAACGGGGGGGCCCGCCTACGAGCAGTACTTC.

This clone appeared a few times. The chain couples TRBV11-2 to TRBJ1-2; 8 nucleotides match TRBD1. The ends lost 4 bases at V and 6 bases at J; junction bases unmatched: 7. CDR3 size: 14 residues. Germline V gene lookup returns CDR1 SGHAT and CDR2 FQNNGV. The CDR3: CASSSRGPGNGYTF. CDR3 DNA sequence: TGTGCCAGCAGCTCCAGGGGGCCTGGAAATGGCTACACCTTC. Full variable domain (missing parts from reference TRBV11-2 and TRBJ1-2): EAGVAQSPRYKIIEKRQSVAFWCNPISGHATLYWYQQILGQGPKLLIQFQNNGVVDDSQLPKDRFSAERLKGVDSTLKIQPAKLEDSAVYLCASSSRGPGNGYTFGSGTRLTVV.

This clone was seen a few times. The chain employs TRBV13 and TRBJ1-4, with D unresolved. CDR1 is PRHDT, CDR2 FYEKMQ, per germline (reference sequence). The CDR3 is 15 amino acids. Trimming cost V 4 bases and J 3 bases, with 12 bases left between them. CDR3: CASSSPREANEKLFF. CDR3 sequence (DNA): TGTGCCAGCAGCTCCCCCCGGGAGGCTAATGAAAAACTGTTTTTT.

The rearrangement joins TRBV6-5 to TRBJ1-1; D ambiguous. Between the trimmed V and J ends, which lost 6 bases and 1 base, there was a span of 15 bases. The CDR3 sequence is 15 residues long. Germline loops: CDR1 MNHEY, CDR2 SVGAGI. CDR3 residues: CASRVQVLGNTEAFF. The DNA for the CDR3 is TGTGCCAGCAGAGTCCAGGTCTTAGGGAACACTGAAGCTTTCTTT.

The chain recombines TRBV2 with TRBJ1-1, with D possibly being TRBD1 (6 bases). The V end was cut by 1 base, the J end by 10 bases, with 13 bases between. The CDR3 has 13 amino acids. Germline CDR1 reads SNHLY; CDR2 reads FYNNEI. This CDR3 reads CASSEGGGARAFF. The CDR3 nucleotides are TGTGCCAGCAGTGAAGGAGGGGGGGCGCGAGCTTTCTTT.

This clone was seen more than once but under ten times. The rearrangement joins TRBV19 to TRBJ1-4; no clear D gene. The CDR3 runs 13 residues. The germline V gene has CDR1 LNHDA and CDR2 SQIVND (reference sequence). V was cut by 5 bases and J by 4 bases, with 8 bases left in between. The DNA for the CDR3 is TGTGCCAGTAGTGGGAGGGTTAATGAAAAACTGTTTTTT. Translating gives CASSGRVNEKLFF.

The V gene is TRBV7-9, the J gene TRBJ2-7; TRBD1 is a possible D gene (5 bases). Germline loops: CDR1 SEHNR, CDR2 FQNEAQ (reference sequence). V dropped 4 bases and J dropped 3 bases, with 19 bases sitting between them. The CDR3 runs to 16 residues. The CDR3: CASSSQRDRTGYEQYF. As DNA, the CDR3 is TGTGCCAGCAGCTCCCAAAGAGACAGAACCGGCTACGAGCAGTACTTC.